This T cell receptor (beta chain) emerged from a study of metastatic and nonmetastatic thyroid tumors. Study at large: Repertoire data that came from the blood and tumor or nodule tissue of malignant and benign thyroid patients were compared.

Original data processing: A papillary thyroid cancer distant-metastasis classifier was built from CDR3 differences across clinicopathological groups. Using MiXCR, TCRdb reanalyzed the PCR reads. V and J calls and clone size were set by TCRdb, not the authors. Of tens of thousands of clones in the sample, roughly an eighth were seen once. Regarding the study as a whole: Within blood and tumor, benign nodules reportedly had significantly lower TCR beta diversity than malignant thyroid tumors did.

All patients were treatment-naive before thyroid surgery. The sample holds many counts of this clone. Its cognate antigen is unknown. Trimming shortened V by 6 bases and J by 1 base, and 9 bases separated the two germline ends. Germline loops: CDR1 SGHTA, CDR2 FQGNSA. The CDR3 loop spans 13 amino acids. The chain has TRBV7-2 and TRBJ1-1; D remains ambiguous. The source is a female donor with papillary thyroid cancer or a benign thyroid nodule (not recorded which). Some clones in this sample may be carry-over from other donors' samples. The sequenced sample consisted of blood. CDR3: CASRGKKNTEAFF. The CDR3 bases are TGTGCCAGCAGAGGGAAAAAGAACACTGAAGCTTTCTTT.